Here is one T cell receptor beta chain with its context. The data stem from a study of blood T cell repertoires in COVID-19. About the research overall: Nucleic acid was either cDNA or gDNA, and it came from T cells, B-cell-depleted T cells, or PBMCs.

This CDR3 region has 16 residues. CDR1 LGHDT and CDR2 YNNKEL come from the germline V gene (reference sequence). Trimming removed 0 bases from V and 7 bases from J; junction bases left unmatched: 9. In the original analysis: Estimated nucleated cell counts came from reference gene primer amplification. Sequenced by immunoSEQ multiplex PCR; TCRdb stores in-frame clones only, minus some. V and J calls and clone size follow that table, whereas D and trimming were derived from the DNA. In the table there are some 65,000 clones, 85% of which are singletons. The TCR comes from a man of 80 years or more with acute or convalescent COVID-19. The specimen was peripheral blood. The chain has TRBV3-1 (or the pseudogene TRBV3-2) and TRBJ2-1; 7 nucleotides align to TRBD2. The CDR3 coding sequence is TGTGCCAGCAGCCAAGAGAAGCAGGGACTATTAAATGAGCAGTTCTTC. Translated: CASSQEKQGLLNEQFF.